The 25 T cell receptor beta chains below were found in one sample sequenced in a study of blood T cell repertoires in COVID-19. Here immunoSEQ multiplex PCR was the method, and the copy in TCRdb shows in-frame clones only, minus some. The sample lists 140,000 or so clones; roughly 88% were seen once. Material for sequencing was peripheral blood. The receptors come from a woman in her forties or fifties with acute or convalescent COVID-19.

This clone has just one count. The chain links TRBV18 to TRBJ1-2, with TRBD1 matching 10 bases. The CDR3 length is 15 residues. V gave up 3 bases and J gave up 2 bases; unmatched junction bases: 3. Germline-derived CDR1 and CDR2 are KGHSH and LQKENI. This chain's CDR3 is CASSPPGQGNYGYTF. The CDR3 DNA sequence: TGTGCCAGCTCACCCCCGGGACAGGGGAACTATGGCTACACCTTC.

The J gene is TRBJ1-4, the V gene TRBV3-1 (or the pseudogene TRBV3-2); D is unresolved. This CDR3 contains 16 residues. Deletions cut 0 bases from V and 0 bases from J, with 8 bases between. Germline CDR1 and CDR2: LGHDT and YNNKEL (reference sequence). Here the CDR3 DNA reads TGTGCCAGCAGCCAAGACCCGGGAGCAACTAATGAAAAACTGTTTTTT. It encodes CASSQDPGATNEKLFF.

The chain has TRBV5-1 and TRBJ2-1, with TRBD2 matching 12 bases. The V segment lost 0 bases and the J segment 7 bases; nucleotides outside the gene matches: 5. Germline V gives CDR1 SGHRS, CDR2 YFSETQ. This CDR3 comprises 16 residues. The DNA for the CDR3 is TGCGCCAGCAGCTTGGGACTAGCGGGAGAAATTAATGAGCAGTTCTTC. Protein product: CASSLGLAGEINEQFF.

CDR3 sequence reads: CASTIYGREENEQFF. The CDR3 DNA reads TGCGCCAGCACAATTTACGGGAGAGAAGAAAATGAGCAGTTCTTC. This sequence joins TRBV10-2 and TRBJ2-1, with D possibly TRBD2 on 6 matching bases. CDR3 size: 15 residues. From germline, CDR1 is WSHSY and CDR2 SAAADI. Trimming pared 7 bases from V and 7 bases from J, leaving 20 bases between.

The J gene is TRBJ2-2, the V gene TRBV7-2, with 8 nucleotides matching TRBD1. This CDR3 region has 15 residues. Trimming at V came to 4 bases and at J to 2 bases, leaving 3 bases not matched to a gene. Germline V gene data show CDR1 as SGHTA and CDR2 as FQGNSA. The CDR3 loop is CASSSGQGNTGELFF. Written as DNA, the CDR3 is TGTGCCAGCAGCTCCGGACAGGGTAACACCGGGGAGCTGTTTTTT. Supplemented by reference TRBV7-2 and TRBJ2-2, the full variable domain reads GAGVSQSPSNKVTEKGKDVELRCDPISGHTALYWYRQSLGQGLEFLIYFQGNSAPDKSGLPSDRFSAERTGGSVSTLTIQRTQQEDSAVYLCASSSGQGNTGELFFGEGSRLTVL.

The chain recombines TRBV28 with TRBJ2-1, with D possibly TRBD1 on 5 matching bases. V was shortened by 6 bases and J by 6 bases, with 24 bases between the two germline ends. The CDR3 is 17 amino acids. Germline loops: CDR1 MDHEN, CDR2 SYDVKM. CDR3 DNA: TGTGCCAGCAGCCAGATTTGGGCAGGGCCCCTTCTCAATGAGCAGTTCTTC. Amino acid sequence: CASSQIWAGPLLNEQFF.

CDR3 in amino acids: CASRGTSGFTDTQYF. CDR3 nucleotide sequence: TGTGCCAGCAGAGGGACTAGCGGCTTCACAGATACGCAGTATTTT. The chain is built from TRBV2 and TRBJ2-3; TRBD2 aligns across 11 bases. After removal of 6 bases from V and 2 bases from J, the junction contained 4 bases not matched to a gene. The CDR3 length is 15 residues. Germline V gives CDR1 SNHLY, CDR2 FYNNEI.

The J gene is TRBJ1-5, the V gene TRBV19, with no clear D. V was cut by 5 bases and J by 0 bases, with 11 bases left in between. The CDR3 covers 15 residues. Germline CDR1 and CDR2: LNHDA and SQIVND (reference sequence). The CDR3: CASSEAGYSNQPQHF. For the CDR3, the DNA is TGTGCCAGTAGTGAAGCGGGCTATAGCAATCAGCCCCAGCATTTT.

This chain links TRBV5-1 with TRBJ1-4; D not resolved. The V end was cut by 4 bases, the J end by 8 bases, with 15 bases between. This CDR3 has 14 residues. Germline CDR1 is SGHRS and CDR2 is YFSETQ. The CDR3 sequence is CASSPTGMLEKLFF. The CDR3 nucleotides are TGCGCCAGCAGCCCGACGGGTATGCTCGAAAAACTGTTTTTT.

This chain connects TRBV7-8 to TRBJ2-5, with D maybe TRBD2 (5 bases). V shed 2 bases and J shed 2 bases, with 21 bases lying between them. The CDR3 loop spans 18 amino acids. Germline V gives CDR1 SGHVS, CDR2 FQNEAQ. Written as DNA, the CDR3 is TGTGCCAGCAGCTTATTTCATCGACGGGGAGCGCAACAAGAGACCCAGTACTTC. The encoded protein is CASSLFHRRGAQQETQYF. The whole variable domain, remainder taken from reference TRBV7-8 and TRBJ2-5, is GAGVSQSPRYKVAKRGQDVALRCDPISGHVSLFWYQQALGQGPEFLTYFQNEAQLDKSGLPSDRFFAERPEGSVSTLKIQRTQQEDSAVYLCASSLFHRRGAQQETQYFGPGTRLLVL.

This chain joins TRBV15 and TRBJ1-5; D is unclear. The ends were cut back, 0 bases at V and 4 bases at J, with 10 bases in the middle. This CDR3 spans 15 amino acids. Germline CDR1 is LNHNV and CDR2 is YYDKDF (reference sequence). CDR3 residues: CATSRDLGMNQPQHF. The CDR3, as DNA: TGTGCCACCAGCAGAGATCTCGGGATGAATCAGCCCCAGCATTTT.

The chain uses TRBV5-1 and TRBJ2-7, with D uncertain. The CDR3 runs 14 residues. The germline V and J ends were trimmed by 0 bases and 3 bases, with 10 bases remaining between them. The germline V gene encodes CDR1 SGHRS and CDR2 YFSETQ. This CDR3 reads CASSLASTSYEQYF. The CDR3 DNA reads as TGCGCCAGCAGCTTGGCTTCAACCAGCTACGAGCAGTACTTC. Variable domain in full (rest from reference TRBV5-1 and TRBJ2-7): KAGVTQTPRYLIKTRGQQVTLSCSPISGHRSVSWYQQTPGQGLQFLFEYFSETQRNKGNFPGRFSGRQFSNSRSEMNVSTLELGDSALYLCASSLASTSYEQYFGPGTRLTVT.

The chain joins TRBV5-5 to TRBJ1-5; 8 bases agree with TRBD1. This CDR3 has 16 amino acids. CDR1 is SGHKS, CDR2 YYEKEE, per germline (reference sequence). With 0 bases clipped from V and 2 bases from J, the junction kept 4 bases outside the gene matches. The CDR3: CASSLGATGGNQPQHF. CDR3 bases: TGTGCCAGCAGCTTGGGGGCGACAGGGGGCAATCAGCCCCAGCATTTT.

Remarks on this clone: This sample includes further DNA sequences coding for the same CDR3. The DNA of the CDR3 is TGTGCCAGCAGACGAACTAGCGGGGGACTCCAAGAGACCCAGTACTTC. Protein sequence: CASRRTSGGLQETQYF. This chain links TRBV3-1 (or the pseudogene TRBV3-2) with TRBJ2-5, with 11 positions matching TRBD2. The germline CDR1 and CDR2 sequences are LGHDT and YNNKEL (reference sequence). The CDR3 length is 16 residues. The V gene end was trimmed by 6 bases and the J gene end by 1 base; junction bases not matched to a gene: 7.

The chain couples TRBV28 to TRBJ1-1; possible D gene TRBD1, 6 bases. Trimming took off 7 bases at V and 0 bases at J, with 12 bases between the two ends. Germline lookup yields CDR1 MDHEN and CDR2 SYDVKM. The CDR3 totals 14 residues. The CDR3 DNA reads as TGTGCCAGCACAAGCGGGACACTGAACACTGAAGCTTTCTTT. As protein: CASTSGTLNTEAFF. Variable domain in full (rest from reference TRBV28 and TRBJ1-1): DVKVTQSSRYLVKRTGEKVFLECVQDMDHENMFWYRQDPGLGLRLIYFSYDVKMKEKGDIPEGYSVSREKKERFSLILESASTNQTSMYLCASTSGTLNTEAFFGQGTRLTVV.

This clone was detected only once. The chain combines TRBV6-2 or TRBV6-3 with TRBJ2-7; 9 bases align to TRBD2. Germline assignment: CDR1 MNHEY and CDR2 SVGEGT. This CDR3 is built from 14 residues. The V gene end was trimmed by 2 bases and the J gene end by 7 bases; junction bases not matched to a gene: 6. The CDR3 reads CASSYPASGIEQYF. CDR3 bases: TGTGCCAGCAGTTACCCAGCTAGCGGGATTGAGCAGTACTTC.

The chain is built from TRBV29-1 and TRBJ1-1; perhaps TRBD1 as D (6 bases). From germline, CDR1 is SQVTM and CDR2 ANQGSEA. The CDR3 covers 13 residues. Trimming pared 6 bases from V and 3 bases from J, leaving 14 bases between. CDR3 region: CSVLQGTYTEAFF. The CDR3 nucleotides read TGCAGCGTCCTACAGGGAACGTACACTGAAGCTTTCTTT.

V is TRBV24-1 and J is TRBJ2-5, with D possibly matching TRBD1 (7 bases). The germline V gene has CDR1 KGHDR and CDR2 SFDVKD. The CDR3 contains 16 residues. V was shortened by 4 bases and J by 2 bases, with 16 bases between the two germline ends. The DNA for the CDR3 is TGTGCCACCAGTGACCCAGTGGCGGGACAGCAAGAGACCCAGTACTTC. This codes for CATSDPVAGQQETQYF.

This clone was seen only once. V and J are TRBV6-5 and TRBJ1-5, with 8 bases lining up with TRBD1. There are 14 residues in the CDR3. The junction had 5 bases not matched to a gene; V was cut back by 5 bases and J by 5 bases. Germline CDR1 MNHEY, CDR2 SVGAGI. CDR3 DNA: TGTGCCAGCAGTAAAACAGGGGGGCATCAGCCCCAGCATTTT. It encodes CASSKTGGHQPQHF.

This chain connects TRBV18 to TRBJ2-3, with a weak D call TRBD2 (5 bases). Germline V lookup: CDR1 KGHSH, CDR2 LQKENI. The CDR3 loop spans 15 amino acids. Trimming cost V 0 bases and J 6 bases, with 13 bases left between them. CDR3 coding DNA: TGTGCCAGCTCACCACCGGTCGTACGGAGGGATACGCAGTATTTT. Its protein product is CASSPPVVRRDTQYF.

The chain couples TRBV3-1 (or the pseudogene TRBV3-2) to TRBJ2-7; no clear D. From germline, CDR1 is LGHDT and CDR2 YNNKEL (reference sequence). This CDR3 region has 14 residues. Trimming shortened V by 5 bases and J by 0 bases, and 11 bases separated the two germline ends. The CDR3 DNA sequence: TGTGCCAGCAGCGTGAGTGGCGGCTCCTACGAGCAGTACTTC. It codes for CASSVSGGSYEQYF.

The J gene is TRBJ1-5, the V gene TRBV11-3, with 7 bases identical to TRBD1. The CDR3 is made up of 19 amino acids. After removal of 5 bases from V and 0 bases from J, the junction contained 16 bases not matched to a gene. In germline, CDR1 is SGHNT, CDR2 YENEEA. The CDR3 sequence: CASSAERDRPTYSNQPQHF. DNA for the CDR3: TGTGCCAGCAGCGCCGAACGGGACAGACCTACCTATAGCAATCAGCCCCAGCATTTT.

This clone was found a few times. V is TRBV5-4 and J is TRBJ2-7; 10 bases agree with TRBD1. The germline gives CDR1 SGHNT, CDR2 YYREEE (reference sequence). Trimming took 1 base from V and 3 from J; bases not matched to a gene: 4. The CDR3 is 15 amino acids. CDR3 loop: CASSLRTGGIYEQYF. The CDR3 DNA reads TGTGCCAGCAGCTTGAGGACAGGGGGTATCTACGAGCAGTACTTC.

The chain recombines TRBV4-2 with TRBJ1-4; D gene ambiguous. CDR3 size: 15 residues. The V gene lost 2 bases and the J gene lost 5 bases, with 12 bases spanning the gap. Germline V lookup: CDR1 LGHNA, CDR2 YNFKEQ. The CDR3: CASSQTRQLNEKLFF. In DNA form, the CDR3 reads TGTGCCAGCAGCCAAACGCGGCAGCTGAATGAAAAACTGTTTTTT.

This clone was observed once. The junction departs from germline at one end; a sequencing error may be responsible. The V call is TRBV7-7, the J call TRBJ2-4; a possible D gene is TRBD2 (6 bases). This CDR3 is built from 13 residues. Germline CDR1 and CDR2: SSHAT and FNYEAQ (reference sequence). The CDR3 spells CASSPGPGDIQYF. In DNA, the CDR3 is TGTGCTAGCAGCCCCGGCCCGGGGGACATTCAGTACTTC.